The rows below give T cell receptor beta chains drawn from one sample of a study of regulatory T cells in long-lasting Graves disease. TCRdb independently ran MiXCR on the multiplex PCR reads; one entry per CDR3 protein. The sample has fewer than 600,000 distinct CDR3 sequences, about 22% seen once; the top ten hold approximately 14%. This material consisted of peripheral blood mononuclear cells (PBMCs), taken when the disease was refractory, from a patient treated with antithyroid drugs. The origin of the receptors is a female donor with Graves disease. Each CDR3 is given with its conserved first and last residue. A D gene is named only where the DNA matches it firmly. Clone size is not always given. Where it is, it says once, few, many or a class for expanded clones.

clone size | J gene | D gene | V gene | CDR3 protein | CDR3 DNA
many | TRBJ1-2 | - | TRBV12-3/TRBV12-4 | CASSTTGNYGYTF | TGTGCCAGCAGTACTACAGGGAACTATGGCTACACCTTC
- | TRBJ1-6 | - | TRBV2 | CANKDRVNSPLHF | TGTGCCAACAAGGACAGAGTTAATTCACCCCTCCACTTT
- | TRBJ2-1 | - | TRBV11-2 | CASSHVRGSSYNEQFF | TGTGCCAGCAGTCATGTACGGGGTAGCTCCTACAATGAGCAGTTCTTC
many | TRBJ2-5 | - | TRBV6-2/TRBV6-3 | CASSYWGARETQYF | TGTGCCAGCAGTTACTGGGGGGCCAGAGAGACCCAGTACTTC
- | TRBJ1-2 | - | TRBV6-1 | CASSLDGHYGYTF | TGTGCCAGCAGTCTCGACGGGCACTATGGCTACACCTTC
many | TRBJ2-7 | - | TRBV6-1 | CASSEFYEQYF | TGTGCCAGCAGTGAGTTCTACGAGCAGTACTTC
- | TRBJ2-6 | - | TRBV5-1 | CASSYSGQGSGANVLTF | TGCGCCAGCTCCTATTCTGGGCAGGGATCTGGGGCCAACGTCCTGACTTTC
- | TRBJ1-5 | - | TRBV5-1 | CASSFGGEGNQPQHF | TGCGCCAGCAGTTTCGGGGGGGAGGGCAATCAGCCCCAGCATTTT
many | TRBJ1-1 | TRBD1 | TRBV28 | CASSQTGGGGTEAFF | TGTGCCAGCAGTCAGACAGGGGGCGGTGGCACTGAAGCTTTCTTT
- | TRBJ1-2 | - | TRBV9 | CASSVETGANYGYTF | TGTGCCAGCAGCGTCGAAACGGGTGCTAACTATGGCTACACCTTC
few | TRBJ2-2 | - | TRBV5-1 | CASSLSSLNTGELFF | TGCGCCAGCAGCTTGTCCTCTCTTAACACCGGGGAGCTGTTTTTT
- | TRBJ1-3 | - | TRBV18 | CASSPPDSGTIYF | TGTGCCAGCTCACCACCGGACAGCGGCACCATATATTTT
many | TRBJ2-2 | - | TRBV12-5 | CASGLVGGNTGELFF | TGTGCTAGTGGTTTGGTAGGCGGCAACACCGGGGAGCTGTTTTTT
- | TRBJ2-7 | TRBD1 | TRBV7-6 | CASSFRLQGREQYF | TGTGCCAGCAGCTTCAGATTACAGGGGCGCGAGCAGTACTTC
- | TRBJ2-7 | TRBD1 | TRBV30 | CAWSVRGQQYEQYF | TGTGCCTGGAGTGTACGGGGACAGCAATACGAGCAGTACTTC
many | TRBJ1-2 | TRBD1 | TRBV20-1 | CSARPPGQGTDGYTF | TGCAGTGCTAGGCCTCCGGGACAGGGGACGGATGGCTACACCTTC
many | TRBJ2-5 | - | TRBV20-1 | CSASGAGNGGETQYF | TGCAGTGCTAGCGGGGCGGGGAACGGGGGAGAGACCCAGTACTTC
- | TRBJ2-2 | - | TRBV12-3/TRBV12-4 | CASSPPWDTSSGTGELFF | TGTGCCAGCAGTCCCCCTTGGGACACCTCCTCGGGCACCGGGGAGCTGTTTTTT
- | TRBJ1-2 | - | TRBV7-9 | CASSLDPGGYGYTF | TGCGCCAGCAGCTTGGATCCGGGCGGCTATGGCTACACCTTC
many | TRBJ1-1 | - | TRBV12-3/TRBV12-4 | CASSLYGKNTEAFF | TGTGCCAGCAGTTTGTACGGGAAGAACACTGAAGCTTTCTTT
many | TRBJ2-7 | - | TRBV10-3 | CAIKLNDRTYEQYF | TGTGCCATCAAGCTTAATGACAGGACCTACGAGCAGTACTTC
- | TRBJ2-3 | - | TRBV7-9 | CASSGMDTDTQYF | TGTGCCAGTTCAGGGATGGACACAGATACGCAGTATTTT
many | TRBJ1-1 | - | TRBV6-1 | CASSEARGTEAFF | TGTGCCAGCAGTGAAGCCCGGGGTACTGAAGCTTTCTTT
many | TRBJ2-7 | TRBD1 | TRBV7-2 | CASSLSGLGQGVDEQYF | TGTGCCAGCAGCTTAAGTGGGCTGGGACAGGGGGTCGACGAGCAGTACTTC
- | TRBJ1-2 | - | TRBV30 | CAWAWGPLANYGYTF | TGTGCCTGGGCTTGGGGGCCCCTCGCTAACTATGGCTACACCTTC
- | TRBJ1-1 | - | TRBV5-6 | CASSPTGPANTEAFF | TGTGCCAGCAGCCCTACCGGGCCGGCGAACACTGAAGCTTTCTTT
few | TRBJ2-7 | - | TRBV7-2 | CASSFAGTLYYEQYF | TGTGCCAGCAGCTTTGCCGGGACCCTTTACTACGAGCAGTACTTC
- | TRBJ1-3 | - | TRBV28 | CASSSGSMRQTFFGNTIYF | TGTGCCAGCAGTTCGGGCTCAATGAGGCAGACGTTCTTTGGAAACACCATATATTTT
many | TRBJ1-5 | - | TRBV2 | CASSELTSGPQHF | TGTGCCAGCAGTGAGCTCACGAGTGGCCCCCAGCATTTT
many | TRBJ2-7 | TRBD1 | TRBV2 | CASRSGTVESEQYF | TGTGCCAGCAGGTCCGGGACAGTGGAGTCGGAGCAGTACTTC
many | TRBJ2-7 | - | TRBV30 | CAGSRVSEQYF | TGTGCCGGGTCCAGGGTAAGCGAGCAGTACTTC
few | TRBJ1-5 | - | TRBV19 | CAVGGGVSNQPQHF | TGTGCCGTGGGTGGGGGCGTTAGCAATCAGCCCCAGCATTTT
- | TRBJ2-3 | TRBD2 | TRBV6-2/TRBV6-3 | CASSTGLAGAVDTQYF | TGTGCCAGCAGTACCGGGTTGGCGGGAGCGGTAGATACGCAGTATTTT
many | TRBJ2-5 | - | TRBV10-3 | CAISEFGKETQYF | TGTGCCATCAGTGAGTTTGGGAAGGAGACCCAGTACTTC
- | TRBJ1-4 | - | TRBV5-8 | CASSLGQSGNEKLFF | TGTGCCAGCAGCTTGGGACAGAGTGGCAATGAAAAACTGTTTTTT
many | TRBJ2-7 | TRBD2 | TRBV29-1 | CSVDRSGSSYEQYF | TGCAGCGTTGATCGTAGCGGGAGCTCCTACGAGCAGTACTTC
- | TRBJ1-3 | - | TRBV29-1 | CSVEKAGNTIYF | TGCAGCGTTGAAAAGGCAGGAAACACCATATATTTT
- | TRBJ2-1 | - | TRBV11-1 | CASSLGRAYNEQFF | TGTGCCAGCAGTCTAGGCAGGGCCTACAATGAGCAGTTCTTC
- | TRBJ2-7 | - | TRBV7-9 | CASSLTLAGSEQYF | TGTGCCAGCAGCTTAACACTAGCAGGGAGCGAGCAGTACTTC
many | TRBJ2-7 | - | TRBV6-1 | CASSPDVRGYEQYF | TGTGCCAGCAGTCCGGACGTCCGGGGCTACGAGCAGTACTTC
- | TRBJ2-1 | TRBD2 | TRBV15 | CATSREASGGYNEQFF | TGTGCCACCAGCAGAGAGGCTAGCGGGGGCTACAATGAGCAGTTCTTC
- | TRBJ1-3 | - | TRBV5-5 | CASSVMAGNTIYF | TGTGCCAGCAGCGTAATGGCGGGAAACACCATATATTTT
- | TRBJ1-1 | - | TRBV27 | CARIQGAAEAFF | TGTGCCAGGATACAGGGTGCGGCTGAAGCTTTCTTT
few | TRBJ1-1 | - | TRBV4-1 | CASSQPSGVATEAFF | TGCGCCAGCAGCCAACCCTCAGGGGTAGCCACTGAAGCTTTCTTT
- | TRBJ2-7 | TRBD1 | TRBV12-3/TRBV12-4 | CASSPPGQGAHEQYF | TGTGCCAGCTCACCCCCGGGACAGGGGGCCCACGAGCAGTACTTC
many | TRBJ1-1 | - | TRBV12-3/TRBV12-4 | CASSSRGSGPEAFF | TGTGCCAGCAGCTCCCGTGGGTCGGGCCCTGAAGCTTTCTTT
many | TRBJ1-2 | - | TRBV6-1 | CASRRANYGYTF | TGTGCCAGCCGCAGAGCTAACTATGGCTACACCTTC
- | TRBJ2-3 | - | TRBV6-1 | CAAQDIRGRESGSTDTQYF | TGTGCCGCCCAGGATATTCGGGGCAGGGAGAGCGGGAGCACAGATACGCAGTATTTT
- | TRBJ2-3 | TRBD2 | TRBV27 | CASSWEGRTDTQYF | TGTGCCAGCAGTTGGGAGGGGAGGACAGATACGCAGTATTTT
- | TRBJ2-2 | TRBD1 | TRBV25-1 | CASSGETGGTGELFF | TGTGCCAGCAGTGGGGAGACAGGGGGGACCGGGGAGCTGTTTTTT
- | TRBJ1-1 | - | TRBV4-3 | CASSPRVRTEAFF | TGCGCCAGCAGCCCCAGGGTTCGGACTGAAGCTTTCTTT
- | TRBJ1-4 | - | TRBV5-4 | CASSLMGDMGKLFF | TGTGCCAGCAGCTTAATGGGGGATATGGGAAAACTGTTTTTT